Listed here is a single TCR beta chain. The antigen is undetermined. Assay used: immunoSEQ multiplex PCR; TCRdb lists only in-frame clones, some missing. The sample lists about 81,000 clones; 70% to 90% were seen once. The entry originates in a study of graft-versus-host responses after intestinal transplantation. Germline V gene data show CDR1 as SGHDT and CDR2 as YYEEEE. The CDR3 spans 17 residues. J gave up 7 bases and V 0 bases, and 7 bases lay outside the gene matches. The sequencing here drew on unstimulated CD4+ T cells sorted from spleen or lymph node cells, taken before intestinal transplant. The sequence was obtained from a human donor who received an intestinal transplant. The V gene is TRBV5-6, the J gene TRBJ2-1, with 13 bases aligning to TRBD2. CDR3 residues: CASSLAGLAGVENEQFF. The CDR3 DNA sequence: TGTGCCAGCAGCTTGGCCGGACTAGCGGGGGTAGAAAATGAGCAGTTCTTC.